The subject of this entry is one T cell receptor (beta chain). The data were obtained in a study of blood T cell repertoires in COVID-19. About the research overall: PBMCs, B-cell-depleted T cells, or T cells provided the cDNA or gDNA that made up the material.

Clones were read by immunoSEQ multiplex PCR, and TCRdb kept only the in-frame ones, dropping some. The table lists some 150,000 clones, about 79% of them singletons, with about 15% in the top ten. This CDR3 is built from 15 residues. V was trimmed by 5 bases and J by 4 bases, leaving 17 bases between them. In germline, CDR1 is SGHTA, CDR2 FQGNSA. Recruitment covered some 25 US areas and drew participants whose ages spanned about 18 to 95 years. The recovered donors of Cohort 3 showed two negative PCRs, clearance, or symptom resolution. J is TRBJ2-5 and V is TRBV7-2, with D possibly TRBD2 on 6 matching bases. Sequencing input: PBMCs or T cells enriched from blood (not recorded which). This TCR was sampled from a middle-aged man who had recovered from COVID-19. In nucleotides, the CDR3 is TGTGCCAGCAGCCCCCCGGGAGCGGGTGGAGAGACCCAGTACTTC. Residues: CASSPPGAGGETQYF.